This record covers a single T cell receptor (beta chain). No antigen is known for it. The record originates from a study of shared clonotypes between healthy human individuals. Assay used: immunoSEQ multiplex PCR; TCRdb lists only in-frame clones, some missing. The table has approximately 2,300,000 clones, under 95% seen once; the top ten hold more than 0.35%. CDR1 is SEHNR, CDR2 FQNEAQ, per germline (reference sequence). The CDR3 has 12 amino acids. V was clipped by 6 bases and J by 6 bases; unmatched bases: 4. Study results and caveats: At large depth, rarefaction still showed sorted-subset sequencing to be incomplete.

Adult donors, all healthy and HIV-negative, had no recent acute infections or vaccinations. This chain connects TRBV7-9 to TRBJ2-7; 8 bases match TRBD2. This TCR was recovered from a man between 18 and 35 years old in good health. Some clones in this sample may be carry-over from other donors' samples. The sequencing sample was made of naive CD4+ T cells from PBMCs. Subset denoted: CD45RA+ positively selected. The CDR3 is CASSYAGGEQYF. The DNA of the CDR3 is TGTGCCAGCAGTTATGCGGGGGGCGAGCAGTACTTC.